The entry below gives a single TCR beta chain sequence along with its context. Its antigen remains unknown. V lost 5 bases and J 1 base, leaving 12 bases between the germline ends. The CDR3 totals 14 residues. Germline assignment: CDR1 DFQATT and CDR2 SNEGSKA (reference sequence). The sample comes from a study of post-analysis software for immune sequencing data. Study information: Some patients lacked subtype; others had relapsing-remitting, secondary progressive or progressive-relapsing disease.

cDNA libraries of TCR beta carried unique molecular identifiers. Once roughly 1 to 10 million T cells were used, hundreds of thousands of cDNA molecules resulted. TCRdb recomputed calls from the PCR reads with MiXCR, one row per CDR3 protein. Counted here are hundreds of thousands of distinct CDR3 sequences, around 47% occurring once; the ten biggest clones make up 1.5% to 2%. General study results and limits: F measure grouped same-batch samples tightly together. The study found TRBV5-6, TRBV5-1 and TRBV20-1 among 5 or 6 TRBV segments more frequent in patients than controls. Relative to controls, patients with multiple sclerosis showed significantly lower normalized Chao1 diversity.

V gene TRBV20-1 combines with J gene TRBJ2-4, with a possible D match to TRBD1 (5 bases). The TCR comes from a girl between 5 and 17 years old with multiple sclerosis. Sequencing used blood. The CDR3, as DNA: TGCAGTGCTCAGGTGGCAGGGGCCAAAAACATTCAGTACTTC. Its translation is CSAQVAGAKNIQYF.